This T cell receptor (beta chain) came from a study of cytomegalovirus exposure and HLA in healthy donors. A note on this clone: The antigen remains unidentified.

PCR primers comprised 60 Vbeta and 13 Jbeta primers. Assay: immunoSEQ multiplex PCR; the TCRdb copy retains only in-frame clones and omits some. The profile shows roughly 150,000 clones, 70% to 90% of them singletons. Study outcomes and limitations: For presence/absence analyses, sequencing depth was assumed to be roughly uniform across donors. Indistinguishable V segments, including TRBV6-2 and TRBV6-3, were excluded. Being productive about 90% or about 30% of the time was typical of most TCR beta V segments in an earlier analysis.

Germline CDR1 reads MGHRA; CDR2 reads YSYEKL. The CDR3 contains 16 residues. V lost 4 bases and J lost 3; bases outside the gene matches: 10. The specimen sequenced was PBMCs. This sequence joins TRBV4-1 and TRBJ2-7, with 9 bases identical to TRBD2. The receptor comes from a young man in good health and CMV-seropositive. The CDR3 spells CASSLSGSGSIYEQYF. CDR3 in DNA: TGCGCCAGCAGCCTAAGCGGTAGCGGGAGTATCTACGAGCAGTACTTC.